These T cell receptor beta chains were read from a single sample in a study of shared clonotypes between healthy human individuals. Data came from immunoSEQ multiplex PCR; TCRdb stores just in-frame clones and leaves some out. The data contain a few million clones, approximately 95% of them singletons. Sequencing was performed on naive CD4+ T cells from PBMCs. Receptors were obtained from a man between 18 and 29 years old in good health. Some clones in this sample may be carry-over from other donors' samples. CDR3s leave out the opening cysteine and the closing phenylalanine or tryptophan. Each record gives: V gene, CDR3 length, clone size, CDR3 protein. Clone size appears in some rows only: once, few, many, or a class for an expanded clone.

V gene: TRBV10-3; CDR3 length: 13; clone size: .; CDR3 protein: AMGGPSTQGNTIY
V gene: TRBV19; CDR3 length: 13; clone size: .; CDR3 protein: ASRGVSTHVDEQF
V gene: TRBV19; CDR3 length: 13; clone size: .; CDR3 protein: ASSIAGQGAYEQY
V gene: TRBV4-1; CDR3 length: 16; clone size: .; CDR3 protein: ASSQDSIGQGLTDTQY
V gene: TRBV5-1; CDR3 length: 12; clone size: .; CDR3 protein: ASSRGQGEEEQY
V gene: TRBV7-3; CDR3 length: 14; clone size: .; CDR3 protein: ASSLGTRVVQDEQF
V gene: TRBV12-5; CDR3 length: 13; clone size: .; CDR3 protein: ASGLGVAETDTQY
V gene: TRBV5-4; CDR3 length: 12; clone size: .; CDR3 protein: ASRIAGGINEQF
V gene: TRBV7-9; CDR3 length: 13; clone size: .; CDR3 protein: ASSLGGDAAYEQY
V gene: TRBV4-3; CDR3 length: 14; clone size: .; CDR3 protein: ASSLRAGQVAYEQY
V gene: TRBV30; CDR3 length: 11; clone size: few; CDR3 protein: AWRSRSNQPQH
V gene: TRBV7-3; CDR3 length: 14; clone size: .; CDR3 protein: ASSRTGTSGDYEQY
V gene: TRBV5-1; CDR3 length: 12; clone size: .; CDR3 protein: ASSLIPGEETQY
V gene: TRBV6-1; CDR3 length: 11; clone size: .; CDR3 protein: ASSETPPDTQY
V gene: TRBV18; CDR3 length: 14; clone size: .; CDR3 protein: ASSDRTSGRLYEQF
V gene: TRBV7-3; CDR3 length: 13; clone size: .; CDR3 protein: ASSSRTSGSDEQF
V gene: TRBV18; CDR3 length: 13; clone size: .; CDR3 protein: ASSLRTDISYEQY
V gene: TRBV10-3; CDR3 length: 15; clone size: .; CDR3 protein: AISESVSSGYTYEQY
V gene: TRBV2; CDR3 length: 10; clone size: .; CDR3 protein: ATNKGNTEAF
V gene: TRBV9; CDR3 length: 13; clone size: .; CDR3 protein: ASSPGTLYTGELF
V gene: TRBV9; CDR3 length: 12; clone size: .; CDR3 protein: ASSALGSRQPQH
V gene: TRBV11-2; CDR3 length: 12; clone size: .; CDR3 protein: ASSVGGRNSEQF
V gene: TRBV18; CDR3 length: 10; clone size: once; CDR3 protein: ASSPWGEELF
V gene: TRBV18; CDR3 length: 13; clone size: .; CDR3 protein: ASSPNGGSDQPQH
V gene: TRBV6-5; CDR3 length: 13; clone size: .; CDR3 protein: ASSSLSPRTDTQY
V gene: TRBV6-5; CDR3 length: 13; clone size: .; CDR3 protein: ASRGPGLAGNEQF
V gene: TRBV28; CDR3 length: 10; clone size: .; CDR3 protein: ASSPDPQAQH
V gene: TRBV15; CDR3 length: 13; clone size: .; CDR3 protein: ATSREGRGVQPQH
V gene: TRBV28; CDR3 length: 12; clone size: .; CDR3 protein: ASSFNRAFLGYT
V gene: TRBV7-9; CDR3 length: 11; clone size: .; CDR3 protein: ANGLAGSDTQY
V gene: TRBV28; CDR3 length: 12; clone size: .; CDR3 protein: ASSLSRGGNEQF
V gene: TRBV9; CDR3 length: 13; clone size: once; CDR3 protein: ASSVGRMGGETQY
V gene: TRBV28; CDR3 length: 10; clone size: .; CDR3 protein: ASRWADGEQY
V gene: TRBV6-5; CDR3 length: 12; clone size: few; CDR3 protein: ASSYQQGLQPQH
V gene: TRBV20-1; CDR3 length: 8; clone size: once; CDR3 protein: SAAGRGLY
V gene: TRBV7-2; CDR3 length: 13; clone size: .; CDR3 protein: ASSWTLGPAYEQY
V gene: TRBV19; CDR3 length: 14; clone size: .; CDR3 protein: ASSLNPGQGFETQY
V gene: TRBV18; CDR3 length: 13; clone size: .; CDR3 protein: ASSPRGARDEKLF
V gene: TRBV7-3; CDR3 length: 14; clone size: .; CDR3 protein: ASSFGLAGVTGELF
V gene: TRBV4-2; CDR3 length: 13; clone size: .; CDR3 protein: ASSQESGRAETQY
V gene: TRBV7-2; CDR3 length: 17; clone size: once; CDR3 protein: ASSPPVRLAGGVGNEQF
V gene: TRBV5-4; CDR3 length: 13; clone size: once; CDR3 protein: ASSRGGPGANVLT
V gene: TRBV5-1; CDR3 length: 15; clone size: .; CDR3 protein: ASSLLAGGPELYEQY
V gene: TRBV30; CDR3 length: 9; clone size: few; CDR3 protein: AWRQGAEAF
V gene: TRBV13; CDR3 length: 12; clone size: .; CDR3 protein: ASSSETGKGEQY
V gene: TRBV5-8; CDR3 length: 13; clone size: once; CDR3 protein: ASSLPGLASNEQF
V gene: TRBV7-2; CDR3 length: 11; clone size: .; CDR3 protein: ASSSRLWETQY
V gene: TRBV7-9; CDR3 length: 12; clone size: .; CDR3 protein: ASVSGGENTEAF
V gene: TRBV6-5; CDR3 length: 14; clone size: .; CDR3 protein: ASSYSILAEGNEQF
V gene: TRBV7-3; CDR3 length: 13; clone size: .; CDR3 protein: ASSFSGSFYNEQF
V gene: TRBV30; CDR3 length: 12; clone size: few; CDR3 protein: ARNRLWDGTEAF
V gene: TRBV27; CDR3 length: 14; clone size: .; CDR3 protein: ASRTGVKAGANVLT
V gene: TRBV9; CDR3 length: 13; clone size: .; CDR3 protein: ASSVTGAKYNEQF
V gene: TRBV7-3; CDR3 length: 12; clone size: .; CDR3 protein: ASSLGLAENEQF
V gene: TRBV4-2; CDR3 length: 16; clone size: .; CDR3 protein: ASSQHTSGRLTYNEQF
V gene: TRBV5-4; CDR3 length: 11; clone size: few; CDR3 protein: ASSFEVNTEAF
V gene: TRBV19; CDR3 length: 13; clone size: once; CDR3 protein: ASSLGLAVQETQY
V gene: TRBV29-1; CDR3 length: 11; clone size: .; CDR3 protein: SVGGKLSYEQY
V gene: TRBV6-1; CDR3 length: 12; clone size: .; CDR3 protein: ASSEQGSGNTIY
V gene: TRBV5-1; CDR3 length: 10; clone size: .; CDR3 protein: ASSTDSDTQY